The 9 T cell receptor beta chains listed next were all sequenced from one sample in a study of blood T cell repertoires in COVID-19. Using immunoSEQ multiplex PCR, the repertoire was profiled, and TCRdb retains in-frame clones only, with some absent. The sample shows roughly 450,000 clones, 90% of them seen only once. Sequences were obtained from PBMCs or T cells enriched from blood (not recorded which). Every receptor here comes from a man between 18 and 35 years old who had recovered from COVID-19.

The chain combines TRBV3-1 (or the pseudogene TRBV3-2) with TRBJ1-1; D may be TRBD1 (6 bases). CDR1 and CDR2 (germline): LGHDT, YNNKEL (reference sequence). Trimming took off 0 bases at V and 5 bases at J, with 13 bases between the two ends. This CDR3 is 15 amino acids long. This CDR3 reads CASSQDLGGRTEAFF. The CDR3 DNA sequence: TGTGCCAGCAGCCAAGATCTCGGGGGGCGAACTGAAGCTTTCTTT.

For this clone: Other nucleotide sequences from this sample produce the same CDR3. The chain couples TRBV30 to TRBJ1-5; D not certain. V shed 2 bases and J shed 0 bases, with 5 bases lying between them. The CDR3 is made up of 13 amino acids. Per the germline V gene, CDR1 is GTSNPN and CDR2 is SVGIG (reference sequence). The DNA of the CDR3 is TGTGCCTGGAGTCAGAATAGCAATCAGCCCCAGCATTTT. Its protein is CAWSQNSNQPQHF. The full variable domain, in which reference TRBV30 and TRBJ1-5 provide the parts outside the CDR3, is SQTIHQWPATLVQPVGSPLSLECTVEGTSNPNLYWYRQAAGRGLQLLFYSVGIGQISSEVPQNLSASRPQDRQFILSSKKLLLSDSGFYLCAWSQNSNQPQHFGDGTRLSIL.

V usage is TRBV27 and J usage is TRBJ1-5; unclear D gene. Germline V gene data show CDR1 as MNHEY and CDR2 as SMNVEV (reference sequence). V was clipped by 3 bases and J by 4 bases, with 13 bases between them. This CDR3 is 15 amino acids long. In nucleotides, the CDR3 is TGTGCCAGCAGTTTGGAGGGAAGGGAGAATCAGCCCCAGCATTTT. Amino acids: CASSLEGRENQPQHF.

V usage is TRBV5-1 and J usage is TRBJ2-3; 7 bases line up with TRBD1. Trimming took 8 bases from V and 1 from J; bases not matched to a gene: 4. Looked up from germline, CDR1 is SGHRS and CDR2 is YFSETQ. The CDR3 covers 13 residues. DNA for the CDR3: TGCGCCAGTTGGGACAGAGGCACAGATACGCAGTATTTT. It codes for CASWDRGTDTQYF.

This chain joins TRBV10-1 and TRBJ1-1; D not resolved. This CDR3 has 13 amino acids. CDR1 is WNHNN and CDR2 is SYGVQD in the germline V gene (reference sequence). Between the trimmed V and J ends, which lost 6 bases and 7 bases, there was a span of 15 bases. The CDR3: CASSNAVGLEAFF. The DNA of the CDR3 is TGCGCCAGCAGCAACGCGGTAGGCCTTGAAGCTTTCTTT.

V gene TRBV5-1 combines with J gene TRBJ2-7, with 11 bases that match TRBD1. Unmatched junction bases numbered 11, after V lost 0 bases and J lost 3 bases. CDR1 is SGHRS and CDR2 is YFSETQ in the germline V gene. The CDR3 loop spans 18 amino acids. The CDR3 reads CASSLGALPGQGDYEQYF. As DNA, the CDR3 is TGCGCCAGCAGCTTGGGGGCGCTCCCGGGACAGGGGGACTACGAGCAGTACTTC. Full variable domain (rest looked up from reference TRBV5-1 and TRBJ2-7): KAGVTQTPRYLIKTRGQQVTLSCSPISGHRSVSWYQQTPGQGLQFLFEYFSETQRNKGNFPGRFSGRQFSNSRSEMNVSTLELGDSALYLCASSLGALPGQGDYEQYFGPGTRLTVT.

The CDR3 bases are TGCGCCAGCAGCCTGAGCTTGGGCAGAGCCTACGAGCAGTACTTC. This translates into CASSLSLGRAYEQYF. The rearrangement uses TRBV4-1 and TRBJ2-7; D call uncertain. The V end was cut by 4 bases, the J end by 2 bases, with 15 bases between. CDR3 size: 15 residues. Germline V lookup: CDR1 MGHRA, CDR2 YSYEKL.

The CDR3 coding sequence is TGCGCCAGCAGCCAAGGGAGACTAGCGGGGTACTACGAGCAGTACTTC. Protein: CASSQGRLAGYYEQYF. The rearrangement links TRBV4-1 to TRBJ2-7; 11 bases align to TRBD2. Trimming at V came to 1 base and at J to 3 bases, leaving 5 bases not matched to a gene. CDR1 and CDR2 from the germline V gene are MGHRA and YSYEKL. This CDR3 region has 16 residues.

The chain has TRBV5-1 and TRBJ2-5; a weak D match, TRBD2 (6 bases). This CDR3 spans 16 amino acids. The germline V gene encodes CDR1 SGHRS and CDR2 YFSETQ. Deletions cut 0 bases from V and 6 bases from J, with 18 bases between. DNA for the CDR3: TGCGCCAGCAGCTTGGCCGTCGTGGCGGGAACGAAGACCCAGTACTTC. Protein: CASSLAVVAGTKTQYF.